This TCR beta chain was recorded in a study of beta chain features in type 1 diabetes. Regarding the study as a whole: People with Type 1 diabetes carried modestly yet significantly shorter TCRB CDR3s in all four CD4+ subsets.

As for this clone: Its target is unknown.

CDR1 is SGHNT, CDR2 YENEEA, per germline. This CDR3 is 16 amino acids long. V shed 0 bases and J 2 bases; nucleotides not matched to a gene: 4. TCRB transcripts that were expressed got sequenced, as all of the isolated RNA had been reverse transcribed. Measured with immunoSEQ multiplex PCR; TCRdb has only the in-frame clones, and not every one. This sample has some 70,000 clones, with approximately 47% found just once. The specimen sequenced was central memory CD4+ T cells from blood. V usage is TRBV11-3 and J usage is TRBJ2-3; 8 nucleotides agree with TRBD2. This TCR was sampled from a young man with type 1 diabetes. CDR3 region: CASSLDSGVSTDTQYF. CDR3 bases: TGTGCCAGCAGCTTAGATAGCGGGGTTTCCACAGATACGCAGTATTTT.